This is a list of T cell receptor beta chains from one sample in a study of T cells in Graves' hyperthyroidism and ophthalmopathy. TCRdb fed the multiplex PCR reads into MiXCR, producing one record per CDR3 protein. The sample holds 250,000 or so distinct CDR3 sequences; about 16% are singletons and the top ten take around 28%. The sample was blood. The receptors come from a young woman with Graves' ophthalmopathy. Each CDR3 is given with its conserved first and last residue. Each record gives: V gene, D gene, J gene, clone size, CDR3 protein, CDR3 DNA. The D gene is left open where the match is weak. Only part of the rows carry a size: once, few, many, or a class if the clone is expanded.

>TRBV19|TRBD1|TRBJ2-7|few
CASSHGTGGVYEQYF
TGTGCCAGTAGTCACGGGACAGGGGGTGTTTACGAGCAGTACTTC
>TRBV11-3|.|TRBJ2-3|many
CASSTHMIDTQYF
TGTGCCAGCAGCACACACATGATAGATACGCAGTATTTT
>TRBV11-2|TRBD2|TRBJ2-7|.
CASSGSGSGRFYEQYF
TGTGCCAGCAGCGGGAGCGGTAGCGGGAGGTTTTACGAGCAGTACTTC
>TRBV11-2|.|TRBJ1-6|few
CASSLENFSPLHF
TGTGCCAGCAGCTTAGAGAACTTCTCACCCCTCCACTTT
>TRBV30|.|TRBJ2-3|many
CAWSVGDTQYF
TGTGCCTGGAGTGTCGGGGATACGCAGTATTTT
>TRBV6-1|.|TRBJ1-4|.
CASSTARGTNEKLFF
TGTGCCAGCTCCACGGCCAGGGGAACTAATGAAAAACTGTTTTTT
>TRBV19|TRBD1|TRBJ1-1|many
CASSSGQGDPYTEAFF
TGTGCCAGTAGTAGTGGACAGGGGGATCCCTACACTGAAGCTTTCTTT
>TRBV18|TRBD1|TRBJ2-7|many
CASSLGQGEQYF
TGTGCCAGCTCCCTAGGACAGGGCGAGCAGTACTTC
>TRBV24-1|TRBD1|TRBJ2-1|.
CATSDFNRGSYNEQFF
TGTGCCACCAGTGATTTTAACAGGGGTTCCTACAATGAGCAGTTCTTC
>TRBV30|TRBD2|TRBJ2-3|many
CAWSAWGGAQDTQYF
TGTGCCTGGAGCGCTTGGGGAGGGGCGCAAGATACGCAGTATTTT
>TRBV10-2|.|TRBJ2-6|.
CASSESIFAPISEGANVLTF
TGCGCCAGCAGTGAGTCGATTTTCGCGCCCATCTCCGAGGGGGCCAACGTCCTGACTTTC
>TRBV13|TRBD2|TRBJ2-4|many
CASSLSGGAAEDAKNIQYF
TGTGCCAGCAGCCTTAGCGGGGGGGCGGCAGAGGACGCCAAAAACATTCAGTACTTC
>TRBV6-2/TRBV6-3|TRBD2|TRBJ2-7|many
CASNSLAETYEQYF
TGTGCCAGCAACTCTCTAGCGGAGACCTACGAGCAGTACTTC
>TRBV6-1|.|TRBJ1-2|many
CASSTGGYQGSGYGYTF
TGTGCCAGCAGTACGGGGGGCTATCAGGGGTCGGGCTATGGCTACACCTTC
>TRBV6-1|.|TRBJ2-6|many
CASSEYPTTSGANVLTF
TGTGCCAGCAGTGAATACCCCACCACCTCTGGGGCCAACGTCCTGACTTTC
>TRBV13|.|TRBJ2-1|many
CASSLGARANYNEQFF
TGTGCCAGCAGCTTAGGCGCTAGGGCGAACTACAATGAGCAGTTCTTC
>TRBV9|.|TRBJ1-3|.
CASSVDSNSGNTIYF
TGTGCCAGCAGCGTCGACAGCAACTCTGGAAACACCATATATTTT
>TRBV25-1|TRBD2|TRBJ2-5|many
CASTKAGWEETQYF
TGTGCCAGCACCAAAGCGGGATGGGAAGAGACCCAGTACTTC
>TRBV6-1|.|TRBJ1-1|many
CASRKATVTGGTEAFF
TGTGCCAGCAGGAAGGCAACAGTAACGGGGGGGACTGAAGCTTTCTTT
>TRBV2|.|TRBJ2-1|many
CASSRDPLLEQFF
TGTGCCAGCAGCCGGGACCCATTATTAGAGCAGTTCTTC
>TRBV30|.|TRBJ2-1|.
CAWNMRADNNEQFF
TGTGCCTGGAACATGCGGGCGGATAACAATGAGCAGTTCTTC
>TRBV5-1|.|TRBJ1-1|many
CASSLEVDTEAFF
TGCGCCAGCAGCTTGGAGGTGGACACTGAAGCTTTCTTT
>TRBV9|.|TRBJ1-2|many
CASSVSRFYGYTF
TGTGCCAGCAGCGTGTCTAGGTTCTATGGCTACACCTTC